The 7 T cell receptor beta chains below were found in one sample sequenced in a study of T-cell reconstitution after alpha-beta-depleted transplantation in children. Unique molecular identifiers were incorporated into the prepared TCRbeta library. MiXCR, run by TCRdb on the PCR reads, gives a single entry per CDR3 protein. The table lists about 300,000 distinct CDR3 sequences, roughly 9.1% of them singletons, with roughly 7% in the top ten. This sample comprised PBMCs, obtained before TCRalphabeta/CD19-depleted stem cell transplant. The receptors here all came from a boy under three years old with acute myeloid leukemia, due to receive a stem cell transplant.

This clonotype has a count of ten or more. The chain's CDR3 is CASSPGGGEDEQYF. The CDR3 nucleotides read TGTGCCAGCAGCCCAGGCGGCGGGGAGGACGAGCAGTACTTC. The chain recombines TRBV7-9 with TRBJ2-7, with D possibly matching TRBD2 (6 bases). Germline V gene data show CDR1 as SEHNR and CDR2 as FQNEAQ (reference sequence). V lost 5 bases, J lost 5 bases, and 16 bases lay in between. The CDR3 length is 14 residues. The full variable domain, its missing parts supplied by reference TRBV7-9 and TRBJ2-7, is DTGVSQNPRHKITKRGQNVTFRCDPISEHNRLYWYRQTLGQGPEFLTYFQNEAQLEKSRLLSDRFSAERPKGSFSTLEIQRTEQGDSAMYLCASSPGGGEDEQYFGPGTRLTVT.

This clonotype came up many times. The genes are TRBV10-3 and TRBJ1-2; D perhaps matches TRBD1 (6 bases). The V end was cut by 6 bases, the J end by 8 bases, with 19 bases between. Germline lookup yields CDR1 ENHRY and CDR2 SYGVKD. This CDR3 spans 14 amino acids. CDR3: CAIRGGLSWRGYTF. CDR3 DNA sequence: TGTGCCATCAGGGGGGGGCTCAGCTGGAGGGGCTACACCTTC.

This clonotype has more than one count but fewer than ten. The V and J genes are TRBV11-2 and TRBJ2-1, with 15 bases matching TRBD2. J gave up 6 bases and V 0 bases, and 6 bases lay outside the gene matches. CDR3 length: 18 residues. Germline values: CDR1 SGHAT, CDR2 FQNNGV. CDR3 amino acids: CASSLDRGLAGGLNEQFF. The DNA for the CDR3 is TGTGCCAGCAGCTTAGATCGCGGACTAGCGGGAGGGCTCAATGAGCAGTTCTTC. The variable domain in full, with the rest retrieved from reference TRBV11-2 and TRBJ2-1, is EAGVAQSPRYKIIEKRQSVAFWCNPISGHATLYWYQQILGQGPKLLIQFQNNGVVDDSQLPKDRFSAERLKGVDSTLKIQPAKLEDSAVYLCASSLDRGLAGGLNEQFFGPGTRLTVL.

This clonotype has at least ten counts. V is TRBV12-3 or TRBV12-4 and J is TRBJ2-2, with D possibly TRBD1 on 5 matching bases. V lost 3 bases and J lost 13, with 9 bases in between. CDR3 length equals 11 residues. The CDR3 DNA reads as TGTGCCAGCAGTTTGTTTCAGGGGCTGTTTTTT. Residues: CASSLFQGLFF.

Ten or more counts support this clonotype. The V gene is TRBV2, the J gene TRBJ2-4, with D perhaps matching TRBD2 (5 bases). V was shortened by 3 bases and J by 0 bases, with 12 bases between the two germline ends. Germline assignment: CDR1 SNHLY and CDR2 FYNNEI. The CDR3 is 16 residues long. The CDR3, as DNA: TGTGCCAGCAGTGAGTCGCGGGTTTTAGCCAAAAACATTCAGTACTTC. It yields the protein CASSESRVLAKNIQYF.

Many counts were recorded for this clonotype. This rearrangement joins TRBV12-3 or TRBV12-4 to TRBJ1-4; 7 nucleotides align to TRBD1. This CDR3 contains 15 residues. The trim removed 6 bases at V and 0 bases at J, leaving 4 bases unmatched. CDR3: CASRTGLPTNEKLFF. The CDR3 coding sequence is TGTGCCAGCAGGACAGGGCTACCAACTAATGAAAAACTGTTTTTT.

This clonotype was recorded many times. The chain employs TRBV27 and TRBJ1-3, with D hard to call. Trimming shortened V by 2 bases and J by 4 bases, and 9 bases separated the two germline ends. Germline CDR1 MNHEY, CDR2 SMNVEV (reference sequence). The CDR3 runs 14 residues. CDR3 amino acids: CASSLASQGNTIYF. Written as DNA, the CDR3 is TGTGCCAGCAGTTTAGCCTCACAGGGAAACACCATATATTTT.